This TCR beta chain was documented in a study of cytomegalovirus exposure and HLA in healthy donors. Notes on the study in general: The study recorded 164 TCR beta chains that were cytomegalovirus-associated. CMV antigen specificity was confirmed in vitro for three CMV-associated chains.

Comment on this clone: Its antigen is as yet unknown.

The J segment lost 0 bases and the V segment lost 6 bases, leaving 10 bases of the junction unmatched. Germline CDR1 and CDR2: MGHRA and YSYEKL. The CDR3 covers 18 residues. Generated by immunoSEQ multiplex PCR, the TCRdb table keeps only in-frame clones and is missing some. This sample carries over 60,000 clones, approximately 95% of them seen once, and the ten largest clones take 3% to 3.5%. The chain combines TRBV4-1 with TRBJ2-4, with 11 positions matching TRBD2. The sample comprised PBMCs. The TCR sequence derives from a man aged 18 to 29 in good health and CMV-seronegative. Here the CDR3 reads CASSLGVAGGVAKNIQYF. The CDR3 nucleotides read TGCGCCAGCAGTTTGGGGGTAGCGGGGGGGGTAGCCAAAAACATTCAGTACTTC.